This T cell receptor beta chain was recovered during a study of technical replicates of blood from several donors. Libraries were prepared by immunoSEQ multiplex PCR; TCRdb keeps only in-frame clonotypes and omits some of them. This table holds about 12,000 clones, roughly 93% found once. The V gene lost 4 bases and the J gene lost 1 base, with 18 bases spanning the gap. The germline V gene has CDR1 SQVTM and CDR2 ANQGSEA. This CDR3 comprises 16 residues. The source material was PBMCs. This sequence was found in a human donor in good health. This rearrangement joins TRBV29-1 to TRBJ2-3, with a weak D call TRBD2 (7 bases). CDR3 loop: CSVAGGVWPRTDTQYF. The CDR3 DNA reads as TGCAGCGTTGCGGGGGGCGTTTGGCCTCGCACAGATACGCAGTATTTT.